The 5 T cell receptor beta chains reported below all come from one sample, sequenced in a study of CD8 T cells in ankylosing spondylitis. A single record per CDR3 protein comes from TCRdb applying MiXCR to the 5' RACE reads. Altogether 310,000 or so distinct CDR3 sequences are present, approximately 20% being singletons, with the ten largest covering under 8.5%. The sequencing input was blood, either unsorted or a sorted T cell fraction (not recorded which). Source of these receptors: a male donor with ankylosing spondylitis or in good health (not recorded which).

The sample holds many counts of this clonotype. The CDR3 DNA reads as TGTGCCAGCAGTCGGACTAGCGGGGGCACAGATACGCAGTATTTT. It translates to CASSRTSGGTDTQYF. The V call is TRBV9, the J call TRBJ2-3, with 12 bases that match TRBD2. The J segment lost 1 base and the V segment lost 5 bases, leaving 2 bases of the junction unmatched. The germline V gene has CDR1 SGDLS and CDR2 YYNGEE. This CDR3 is built from 15 residues.

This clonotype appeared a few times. CDR3 sequence: CSARGLGNQETQYF. Written as DNA, the CDR3 is TGCAGTGCTAGAGGACTAGGGAACCAAGAGACCCAGTACTTC. This sequence joins TRBV20-1 and TRBJ2-5, with a possible D match to TRBD2 (6 bases). The length of the CDR3 is 14 residues. V dropped 1 base and J dropped 0 bases, with 9 bases sitting between them. Looked up from germline, CDR1 is DFQATT and CDR2 is SNEGSKA (reference sequence).

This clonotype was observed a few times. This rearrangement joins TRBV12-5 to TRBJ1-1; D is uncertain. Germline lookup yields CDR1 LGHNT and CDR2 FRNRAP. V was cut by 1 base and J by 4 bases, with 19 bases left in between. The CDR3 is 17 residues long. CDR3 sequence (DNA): TGTGCTAGTGGTTTGGACAGCTTCTATCATGGTAGCACTGAAGCTTTCTTT. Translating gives CASGLDSFYHGSTEAFF. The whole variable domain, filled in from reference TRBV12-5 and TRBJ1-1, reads DARVTQTPRHKVTEMGQEVTMRCQPILGHNTVFWYRQTMMQGLELLAYFRNRAPLDDSGMPKDRFSAEMPDATLATLKIQPSEPRDSAVYFCASGLDSFYHGSTEAFFGQGTRLTVV.

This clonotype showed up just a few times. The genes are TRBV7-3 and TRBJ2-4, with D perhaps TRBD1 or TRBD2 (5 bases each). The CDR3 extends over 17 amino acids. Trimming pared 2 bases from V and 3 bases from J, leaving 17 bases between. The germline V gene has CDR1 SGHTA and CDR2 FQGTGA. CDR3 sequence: CASSLRQPKTNKNIQYF. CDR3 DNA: TGTGCCAGCAGCTTACGACAGCCCAAGACTAACAAAAACATTCAGTACTTC.

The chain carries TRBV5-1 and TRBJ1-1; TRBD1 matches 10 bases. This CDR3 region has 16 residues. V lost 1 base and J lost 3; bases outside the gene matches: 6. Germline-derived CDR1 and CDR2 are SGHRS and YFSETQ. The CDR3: CASSLNRDRGYTEAFF. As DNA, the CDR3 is TGCGCCAGCAGCTTGAACAGGGACAGGGGATACACTGAAGCTTTCTTT.